The rows below give T cell receptor beta chains drawn from one sample of a study of human T cells and chemical hapten exposure. TCRdb processed the RACE reads anew with MiXCR; each CDR3 protein has one entry. Among approximately 320,000 distinct CDR3 sequences listed, around 5.5% were seen once. The sample was whole blood, taken in connection with sensitization to the hapten diphenylcyclopropenone (DPC). The receptors derive from a woman aged 18 to 35 with alopecia areata. Some clones in this sample may be carry-over from other donors' samples. Each CDR3 is given with its conserved first and last residue. A D gene is named only where the DNA matches it firmly. A clone size is listed for some rows: how often the clone was seen (once, few, many), or a class if it is expanded.

d_gene	j_gene	len	v_gene	abundance	CDR3aa	CDR3nt
TRBD2	TRBJ2-7	15	TRBV4-2	.	CASSQVSSGTYEQYF	TGTGCCAGCAGCCAAGTAAGCAGCGGGACCTACGAGCAGTACTTC
.	TRBJ1-6	16	TRBV6-5	.	CASSYSTGSYNSPLHF	TGTGCCAGCAGTTACTCGACCGGGTCCTATAATTCACCCCTCCACTTT
.	TRBJ2-7	18	TRBV28	many	CASSSYPGTGPSSYEQYF	TGTGCCAGCAGTTCCTACCCCGGGACGGGTCCTAGCTCCTACGAGCAGTACTTC
.	TRBJ2-5	14	TRBV28	many	CASSRQTDLETQYF	TGTGCCAGCAGCCGACAGACAGATCTAGAGACCCAGTACTTC
TRBD1	TRBJ1-1	14	TRBV12-3/TRBV12-4	many	CASSPGQILTEAFF	TGTGCCAGCAGTCCGGGACAGATACTCACTGAAGCTTTCTTT
.	TRBJ2-5	13	TRBV4-2	few	CASSQSLEETQYF	TGTGCCAGCAGCCAAAGCTTGGAGGAGACCCAGTACTTC
.	TRBJ1-3	15	TRBV7-2	many	CASSLTRRQGNTIYF	TGTGCCAGCAGCTTAACCCGAAGGCAAGGAAACACCATATATTTT
.	TRBJ2-5	14	TRBV3-1	few	CASAMPGIPETQYF	TGTGCCAGCGCTATGCCAGGGATCCCGGAGACCCAGTACTTC
TRBD1	TRBJ1-5	16	TRBV27	few	CASSPLTGTRNQPQHF	TGTGCCAGCAGCCCCCTGACAGGGACCCGTAATCAGCCCCAGCATTTT
.	TRBJ2-7	12	TRBV4-3	many	CASSQDRGTPSF	TGCGCCAGCAGCCAAGATAGAGGGACTCCATCTTTC
.	TRBJ1-6	15	TRBV6-6	.	CASSYERQKNSPLHF	TGTGCCAGCAGTTACGAAAGACAGAAAAATTCACCCCTCCACTTT
.	TRBJ2-5	17	TRBV6-5	.	CASSYSKDGKNHETQYF	TGTGCCAGCAGTTACTCGAAAGACGGGAAGAACCACGAGACCCAGTACTTC
TRBD1	TRBJ2-2	14	TRBV10-3	.	CAISAGQEGGELFF	TGTGCCATCAGTGCGGGACAGGAGGGCGGGGAGCTGTTTTTT
.	TRBJ1-1	14	TRBV11-2	.	CASSWQGMNTEAFF	TGTGCCAGCAGCTGGCAGGGAATGAACACTGAAGCTTTCTTT
.	TRBJ1-5	13	TRBV18	few	CASSPSHNQPQHF	TGTGCCAGCTCACCATCACACAATCAGCCCCAGCATTTT
TRBD2	TRBJ2-3	13	TRBV13	.	CASSSRTSDTQYF	TGTGCCAGCAGCTCGAGGACTAGCGATACGCAGTATTTT
.	TRBJ2-3	13	TRBV5-1	many	CASSLTGTDTQYF	TGCGCCAGCAGCTTGACAGGCACAGATACGCAGTATTTT
.	TRBJ2-2	16	TRBV6-2/TRBV6-3	.	CASMPRGGYGTGELFF	TGTGCCAGCATGCCCCGTGGGGGGTACGGAACCGGGGAGCTGTTTTTT
.	TRBJ2-2	15	TRBV7-9	many	CASSYTFGNTGELFF	TGTGCCAGCAGCTACACGTTCGGGAACACCGGGGAGCTGTTTTTT
.	TRBJ2-3	13	TRBV12-3/TRBV12-4	many	CASRHHSTDTQYF	TGTGCCAGCAGACACCATAGCACAGATACGCAGTATTTT
.	TRBJ1-1	14	TRBV7-9	.	CASSLLQGSGEAFF	TGTGCCAGCAGCTTGCTGCAAGGGTCTGGGGAAGCTTTCTTT
.	TRBJ1-5	14	TRBV7-6	many	CASSPQVSNQPQHF	TGTGCCAGCAGCCCACAAGTAAGCAATCAGCCCCAGCATTTT
.	TRBJ1-1	13	TRBV7-9	many	CASSLVRNTEAFF	TGTGCCAGCAGCTTAGTGAGGAACACTGAAGCTTTCTTT